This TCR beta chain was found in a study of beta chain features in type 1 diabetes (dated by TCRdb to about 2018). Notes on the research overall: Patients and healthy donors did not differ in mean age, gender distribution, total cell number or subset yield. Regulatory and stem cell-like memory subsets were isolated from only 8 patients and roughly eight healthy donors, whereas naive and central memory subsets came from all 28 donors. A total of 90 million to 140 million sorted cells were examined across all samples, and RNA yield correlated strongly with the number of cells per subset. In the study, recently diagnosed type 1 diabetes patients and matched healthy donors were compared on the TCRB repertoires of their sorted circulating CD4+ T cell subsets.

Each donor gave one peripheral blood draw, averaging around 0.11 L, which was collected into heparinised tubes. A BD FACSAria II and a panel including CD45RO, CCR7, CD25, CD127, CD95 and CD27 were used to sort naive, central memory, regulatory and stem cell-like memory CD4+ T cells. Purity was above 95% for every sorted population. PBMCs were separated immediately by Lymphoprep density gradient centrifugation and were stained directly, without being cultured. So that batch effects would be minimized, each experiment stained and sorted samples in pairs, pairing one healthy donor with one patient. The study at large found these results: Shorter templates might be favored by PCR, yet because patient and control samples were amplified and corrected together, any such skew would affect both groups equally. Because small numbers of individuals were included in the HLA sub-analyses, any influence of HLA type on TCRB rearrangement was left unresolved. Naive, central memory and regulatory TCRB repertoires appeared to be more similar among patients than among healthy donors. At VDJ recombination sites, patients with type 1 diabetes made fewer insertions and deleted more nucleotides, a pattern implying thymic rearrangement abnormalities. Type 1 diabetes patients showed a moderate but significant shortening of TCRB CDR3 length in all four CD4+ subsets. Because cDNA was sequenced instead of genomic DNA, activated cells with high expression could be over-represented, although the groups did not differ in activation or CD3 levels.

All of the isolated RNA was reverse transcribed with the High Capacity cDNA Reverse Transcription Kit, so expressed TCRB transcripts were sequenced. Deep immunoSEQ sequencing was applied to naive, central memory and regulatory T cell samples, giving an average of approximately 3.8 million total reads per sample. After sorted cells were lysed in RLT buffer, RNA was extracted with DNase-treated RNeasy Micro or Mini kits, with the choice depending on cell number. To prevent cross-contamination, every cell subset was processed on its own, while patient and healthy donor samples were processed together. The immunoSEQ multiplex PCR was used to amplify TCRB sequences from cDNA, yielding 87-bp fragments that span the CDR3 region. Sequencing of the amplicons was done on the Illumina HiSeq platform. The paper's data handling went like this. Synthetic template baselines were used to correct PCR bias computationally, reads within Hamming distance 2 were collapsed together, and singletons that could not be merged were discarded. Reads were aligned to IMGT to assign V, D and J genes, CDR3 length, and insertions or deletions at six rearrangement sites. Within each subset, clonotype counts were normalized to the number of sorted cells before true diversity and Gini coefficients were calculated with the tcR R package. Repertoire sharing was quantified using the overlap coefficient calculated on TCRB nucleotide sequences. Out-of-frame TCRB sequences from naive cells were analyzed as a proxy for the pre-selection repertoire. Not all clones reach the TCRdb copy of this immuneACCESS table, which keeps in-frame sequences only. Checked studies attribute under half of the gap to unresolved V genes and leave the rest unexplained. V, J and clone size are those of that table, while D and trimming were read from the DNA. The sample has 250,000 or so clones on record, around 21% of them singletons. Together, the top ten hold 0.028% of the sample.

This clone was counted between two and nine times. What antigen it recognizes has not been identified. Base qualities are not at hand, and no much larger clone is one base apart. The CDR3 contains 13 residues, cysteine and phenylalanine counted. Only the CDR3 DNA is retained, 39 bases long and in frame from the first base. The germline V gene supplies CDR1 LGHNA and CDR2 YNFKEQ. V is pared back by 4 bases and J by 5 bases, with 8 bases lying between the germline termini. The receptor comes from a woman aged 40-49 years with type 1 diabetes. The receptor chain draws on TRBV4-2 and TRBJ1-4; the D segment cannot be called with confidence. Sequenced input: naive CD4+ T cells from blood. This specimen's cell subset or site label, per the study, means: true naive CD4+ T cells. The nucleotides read TGTGCCAGCAGCCCCTCCGAGAATGAAAAACTGTTTTTT. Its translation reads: CASSPSENEKLFF.